A selection of T cell receptor beta chains follows, all from one sample in a study of T cells in Graves' hyperthyroidism and ophthalmopathy. TCRdb re-called the multiplex PCR reads through MiXCR, storing one row per CDR3 protein. The data contain about 570,000 distinct CDR3 sequences, around 42% of them singletons. Sequenced material: peripheral blood or thyroid tissue (not recorded which). The receptors here all came from an adult woman with Graves' disease, either hyperthyroidism or ophthalmopathy (not recorded which). Each CDR3 is given with its conserved first and last residue. D genes are given only for firm matches. The size entry is marked missing in some rows and otherwise reads once, few, many or a size class.

V	D	J	size	DNA	CDR3
TRBV2	TRBD1	TRBJ1-3	NA	TGTGCCAGCAGTCGTCAGGGGGAAGCCTCTGGAAACACCATATATTTT	CASSRQGEASGNTIYF
TRBV2	NA	TRBJ1-2	once	TGTGCCAGCAGTGAACCCAGGGTTTCGGAATATGGCTACACCTTC	CASSEPRVSEYGYTF
TRBV6-9	NA	TRBJ1-2	many	TGTGCCAGCAGTACCCTGACGGGGGACTATGGCTACACCTTC	CASSTLTGDYGYTF
TRBV12-3/TRBV12-4	NA	TRBJ1-6	many	TGTGCCAGCACCCAGAGGCAGGGGCCCTATAATTCACCCCTCCACTTT	CASTQRQGPYNSPLHF
TRBV20-1	NA	TRBJ2-1	once	TGCAGTGCTAGTGTCCCCAATGAGCAGTTCTTC	CSASVPNEQFF
TRBV20-1	TRBD1	TRBJ1-1	many	TGCAGTGCTAGATTGACCCCCAGGGGGTCGGACACTGAAGCTTTCTTT	CSARLTPRGSDTEAFF
TRBV12-3/TRBV12-4	NA	TRBJ2-2	NA	TGTGCCAGCAGTGTTAACGGGAACACCGGGGAGCTGTTTTTT	CASSVNGNTGELFF
TRBV2	TRBD1	TRBJ1-2	NA	TGTGCCAGCAGTGTGGGACAGGGGAGCTATGGCTACACCTTC	CASSVGQGSYGYTF
TRBV24-1	NA	TRBJ2-7	NA	TGTGCCACCAGTGATTCTACTACAACCTACGAGCAGTACTTC	CATSDSTTTYEQYF
TRBV7-8	NA	TRBJ1-6	once	TGTGCCAGCAGCTTAGTTCCGGGCTTTAATTCACCCCTCCACTTT	CASSLVPGFNSPLHF
TRBV5-1	NA	TRBJ2-5	NA	TGCGTCAGCAGCGGAGGGGGGCAAGAGACCCAATACTTC	CVSSGGGQETQYF
TRBV20-1	NA	TRBJ2-2	many	TGCAGTGCTAGGAAGATGGAAGCCGGGGAGCTGTTTTTT	CSARKMEAGELFF
TRBV19	TRBD2	TRBJ2-7	NA	TGTGCCAGTAGTCCGGGGCTAGCGGAATCCTACGAGCAGTACTTC	CASSPGLAESYEQYF
TRBV7-3	TRBD1	TRBJ2-1	NA	TGTGCCAGCAGCCAAACAGGGGGCATCGATGAGCAGTTCTTC	CASSQTGGIDEQFF
TRBV20-1	TRBD1	TRBJ2-7	NA	TGCAGTGCTAGAGCTGGGACAGGGGGCCCCGACGAGCAGTACTTC	CSARAGTGGPDEQYF
TRBV10-3	TRBD1	TRBJ2-5	NA	TGTGCCACCCGCGGGACAGGGATGATGGAGACCCAGTACTTC	CATRGTGMMETQYF
TRBV20-1	TRBD1	TRBJ1-6	NA	TGCAGTGCTACTTCTCTACGGACAGGGCGAAATTCACCCCTCCACTTT	CSATSLRTGRNSPLHF
TRBV28	NA	TRBJ1-1	few	TGTGCCAGCAGTGGGGCGTTTTGGGGGAAAGCTTTCTTT	CASSGAFWGKAFF
TRBV7-2	NA	TRBJ1-4	NA	TGTGCCAGCAGTCCGAGGGGAGACGAAAAACTGTTTTTT	CASSPRGDEKLFF